This T cell receptor beta chain emerged from a study of cytomegalovirus exposure and HLA in healthy donors. About the study: In an earlier analysis, almost 120 million unique TCR beta sequences were found from 150 million to 200 million T cells. Findings and caveats of the study: Later analysis identified 16,951 TCR beta sequences associated with HLA alleles, using a false discovery rate threshold of 0.05. Highly shared sequence variants in one cluster were likely a sequencing artifact. Immune exposure information comprised only CMV serostatus.

The PCR made use of 60 Vbeta and 13 Jbeta primers. Repertoires were generated with immunoSEQ multiplex PCR, while TCRdb's copy carries only in-frame clones and drops some. The sample lists about 150,000 clones; around 75% were seen once. About this clone: What it binds is not known.

The V segment lost 1 base and the J segment 3 bases; nucleotides outside the gene matches: 2. The CDR3 covers 14 residues. Germline-derived CDR1 and CDR2 are MDHEN and SYDVKM. This chain joins TRBV28 and TRBJ2-7; the match to TRBD2 covers 8 bases. The clonotype was recovered from a middle-aged woman in good health and CMV-seronegative. The specimen was PBMCs. CDR3 nucleotides: TGTGCCAGCAGTTTATCCGGGGGGGTCTACGAGCAGTACTTC. Protein product: CASSLSGGVYEQYF.